The 29 T cell receptor beta chains in this list originate from one sample, sequenced in a study of cytomegalovirus exposure and HLA in healthy donors (dated by TCRdb to about 2017). Receptor amplification or capture employed the immunoSEQ multiplex PCR assay. For the multiplex PCR, a mixture combining 60 forward primers for TCR Vbeta segments and 13 reverse primers for TCR Jbeta segments was used. Entries here come from immuneACCESS through TCRdb and include only in-frame sequences with V and J called. Some clones fail to appear in such tables; in the studies checked, an unresolved V gene covers under half of the shortfall, and the cause of the remainder is unknown. The table for this sample lists roughly 160,000 clones; around 82% of them were counted only once. Approximately 12% of the sample goes to the ten largest clones. The sample comprised PBMCs. The source is a man in his fifties or sixties in good health and CMV-seropositive.

V usage is TRBV30 and J usage is TRBJ1-2, with D possibly TRBD1 on 6 matching bases. In germline, CDR1 is GTSNPN, CDR2 SVGIG (reference sequence). Trimming removed 5 bases from V and 8 bases from J, with 18 bases in between. CDR3 length equals 13 residues. The CDR3 region is CAWGIRGGGGYTF. CDR3 coding DNA: TGTGCCTGGGGGATTCGAGGGGGAGGGGGCTACACCTTC.

The CDR3 here is CASSTRTVDRGEQYF. The CDR3 DNA reads TGTGCCAGCAGCACTCGAACCGTTGACAGGGGCGAGCAGTACTTC. The V call is TRBV7-2, the J call TRBJ2-7, with 8 bases aligning to TRBD1. The germline gives CDR1 SGHTA, CDR2 FQGNSA. The CDR3 spans 15 residues. The V gene end was trimmed by 5 bases and the J gene end by 6 bases; junction bases not matched to a gene: 12.

A few counts support this clone. The chain is built from TRBV28 and TRBJ1-4; the match to TRBD1 covers 8 bases. The junction had 13 bases not matched to a gene; V was cut back by 4 bases and J by 6 bases. This CDR3 region has 17 residues. Germline values: CDR1 MDHEN, CDR2 SYDVKM. The DNA of the CDR3 is TGTGCCAGCAGTTCCCTCTTCTCAGGGGGCCGAGATGAAAAACTGTTTTTT. Protein: CASSSLFSGGRDEKLFF.

The chain couples TRBV6-1 to TRBJ1-4; tentatively, D is TRBD1 (5 bases). V dropped 3 bases and J dropped 7 bases, with 9 bases sitting between them. CDR1 and CDR2 from the germline V gene are MNHNS and SASEGT. The CDR3 sequence is 13 residues long. The DNA of the CDR3 is TGTGCCAGCAGTGAGACGACAGTTGAAAAACTGTTTTTT. It specifies CASSETTVEKLFF.

This clone came up a few times. This chain joins TRBV5-1 and TRBJ2-5, with 8 bases matching TRBD1. This CDR3 contains 15 residues. Germline-derived CDR1 and CDR2 are SGHRS and YFSETQ. The ends lost 1 base at V and 0 bases at J; junction bases unmatched: 2. DNA for the CDR3: TGCGCCAGCAGCTTGACGACAGGGGACCAAGAGACCCAGTACTTC. It yields the protein CASSLTTGDQETQYF. Full variable domain (outside the CDR3, taken from reference TRBV5-1 and TRBJ2-5): KAGVTQTPRYLIKTRGQQVTLSCSPISGHRSVSWYQQTPGQGLQFLFEYFSETQRNKGNFPGRFSGRQFSNSRSEMNVSTLELGDSALYLCASSLTTGDQETQYFGPGTRLLVL.

The rearrangement joins TRBV7-6 to TRBJ1-2; 8 nucleotides agree with TRBD1. Germline CDR1 and CDR2: SGHVS and FNYEAQ. V lost 5 bases to trimming and J lost 8 bases; unmatched junction nucleotides: 10. CDR3 length: 14 amino acids. The CDR3 spells CASSPGQGDSGYTF. In nucleotides, the CDR3 is TGTGCCAGCAGCCCCGGACAGGGTGATTCCGGCTACACCTTC. The whole variable domain, remainder taken from reference TRBV7-6 and TRBJ1-2, is GAGVSQSPRYKVTKRGQDVALRCDPISGHVSLYWYRQALGQGPEFLTYFNYEAQQDKSGLPNDRFSAERPEGSISTLTIQRTEQRDSAMYRCASSPGQGDSGYTFGSGTRLTVV.

The chain carries TRBV7-8 and TRBJ2-5; no clear D gene. V dropped 1 base and J dropped 5 bases, with 17 bases sitting between them. The CDR3 is 16 amino acids. Germline V lookup: CDR1 SGHVS, CDR2 FQNEAQ. The CDR3 DNA reads TGTGCCAGCAGCTTAGAATCCGCTAGTTTTCGGGAGACCCAGTACTTC. It encodes CASSLESASFRETQYF. The full variable domain, in which reference TRBV7-8 and TRBJ2-5 provide the parts outside the CDR3, is GAGVSQSPRYKVAKRGQDVALRCDPISGHVSLFWYQQALGQGPEFLTYFQNEAQLDKSGLPSDRFFAERPEGSVSTLKIQRTQQEDSAVYLCASSLESASFRETQYFGPGTRLLVL.

The rearrangement links TRBV6-5 to TRBJ1-1; 7 bases agree with TRBD1. This CDR3 region has 14 residues. The trim removed 6 bases at V and 1 base at J, leaving 5 bases unmatched. Germline V gene lookup returns CDR1 MNHEY and CDR2 SVGAGI. As DNA, the CDR3 is TGTGCCAGCAGCCGAGACAGGGAGAACACTGAAGCTTTCTTT. This translates into CASSRDRENTEAFF.

The rearrangement links TRBV9 to TRBJ2-1; 7 nucleotides align to TRBD2. With 0 bases clipped from V and 8 bases from J, the junction kept 14 bases outside the gene matches. Germline lookup yields CDR1 SGDLS and CDR2 YYNGEE. The CDR3 sequence is 17 residues long. CDR3 bases: TGTGCCAGCAGCGTAGAGGGGTTGAAGTGGGGGAGGGATGAGCAGTTCTTC. This sequence encodes CASSVEGLKWGRDEQFF.

With respect to this clone: Sequence at one end of the junction differs from germline and may be a read error. This rearrangement joins TRBV11-2 to TRBJ2-5; D is unresolved. The CDR3 spans 15 residues. CDR1 is SGHAT and CDR2 is FQNNGV in the germline V gene. CDR3 residues: CASSQDPNSQETQYF. The CDR3 region has the DNA TGCGCCAGCAGCCAAGATCCCAACAGCCAAGAGACCCAGTACTTC.

The rearrangement joins TRBV11-1 to TRBJ2-5; perhaps TRBD2 as D (6 bases). This CDR3 has 15 amino acids. With 5 bases removed from V and 2 bases from J, the gap between germline ends came to 15 bases. Germline loops: CDR1 SGHAT, CDR2 FQDESV (reference sequence). The CDR3 reads CASSIRSGVQETQYF. The CDR3, as DNA: TGTGCCAGCAGCATCCGATCGGGGGTGCAAGAGACCCAGTACTTC.

A remark on this clone: Different DNA sequences within this sample yield the same CDR3. V and J are TRBV7-3 and TRBJ2-2; 10 positions agree with TRBD2. The CDR3 covers 15 residues. The ends lost 2 bases at V and 3 bases at J; junction bases unmatched: 0. CDR1 and CDR2 from the germline V gene are SGHTA and FQGTGA. The DNA of the CDR3 is TGTGCCAGCAGCTTACTAGCGGGAGACACCGGGGAGCTGTTTTTT. As protein: CASSLLAGDTGELFF.

The chain couples TRBV9 to TRBJ1-2; TRBD1 agrees at 7 bases. CDR1 and CDR2 (germline): SGDLS, YYNGEE. With 3 bases clipped from V and 4 bases from J, the junction kept 12 bases outside the gene matches. The CDR3 extends over 16 amino acids. CDR3 region: CASSAQTGRFGYGYTF. The CDR3 bases are TGTGCCAGCAGCGCGCAGACAGGGAGGTTCGGCTATGGCTACACCTTC.

The V and J genes are TRBV28 and TRBJ2-1; D might be TRBD1 (6 bases). The CDR3 covers 13 residues. Germline V gives CDR1 MDHEN, CDR2 SYDVKM. Trimming took off 7 bases at V and 6 bases at J, with 13 bases between the two ends. This CDR3 reads CASKGGWGNEQFF. Written as DNA, the CDR3 is TGTGCCAGCAAAGGGGGATGGGGCAATGAGCAGTTCTTC.

This clone has just a few counts. This chain links TRBV4-3 with TRBJ1-5, with 7 bases that match TRBD1. Germline V gene data show CDR1 as LGHNA and CDR2 as YSLEER. This CDR3 is 14 amino acids long. With 0 bases clipped from V and 4 bases from J, the junction kept 0 bases outside the gene matches. The CDR3 region is CASSQETGNQPQHF. For the CDR3, the DNA is TGCGCCAGCAGCCAAGAGACAGGGAATCAGCCCCAGCATTTT.

V usage is TRBV9 and J usage is TRBJ2-3; TRBD2 is a possible D gene (5 bases). V lost 4 bases, J lost 2 bases, and 11 bases lay in between. Germline CDR1 reads SGDLS; CDR2 reads YYNGEE. This CDR3 comprises 14 residues. In nucleotides, the CDR3 is TGTGCCAGCAGCCTTGTCGGGGACACAGATACGCAGTATTTT. As protein: CASSLVGDTDTQYF.

The rearrangement links TRBV5-1 to TRBJ1-1; D ambiguous. The V gene lost 2 bases and the J gene lost 8 bases, with 13 bases spanning the gap. Germline CDR1 reads SGHRS; CDR2 reads YFSETQ. CDR3 length equals 13 residues. The CDR3, as DNA: TGCGCCAGCAGCTTTATTGGTCGCGGGGAAGCTTTCTTT. This gives the protein CASSFIGRGEAFF. The full variable domain, in which reference TRBV5-1 and TRBJ1-1 provide the parts outside the CDR3, is KAGVTQTPRYLIKTRGQQVTLSCSPISGHRSVSWYQQTPGQGLQFLFEYFSETQRNKGNFPGRFSGRQFSNSRSEMNVSTLELGDSALYLCASSFIGRGEAFFGQGTRLTVV.

The V and J genes are TRBV5-1 and TRBJ1-4, with D unresolved. The CDR3 has 16 amino acids. V gave up 4 bases and J gave up 4 bases, with 17 bases separating them. Germline assignment: CDR1 SGHRS and CDR2 YFSETQ. The CDR3 DNA is TGCGCCAGCAGCCTACGGGGAGATCGAAATAATGAAAAACTGTTTTTT. Residues: CASSLRGDRNNEKLFF.

The chain uses TRBV7-6 and TRBJ1-1; 9 bases fit TRBD1. The CDR3 extends over 15 amino acids. The ends lost 2 bases at V and 5 bases at J; junction bases unmatched: 6. Germline CDR1 SGHVS, CDR2 FNYEAQ. The CDR3 bases are TGTGCCAGCAGCTTATTGACAGGGGGGGAAACTGAAGCTTTCTTT. Translation: CASSLLTGGETEAFF.

J is TRBJ1-3 and V is TRBV7-6; the D gene is possibly TRBD1 (5 bases). Germline V CDR1 and CDR2: SGHVS, FNYEAQ. The CDR3 totals 15 residues. Trimming took off 1 base at V and 4 bases at J, with 11 bases between the two ends. In nucleotides, the CDR3 is TGTGCCAGCAGCTTAGAGTCAGGGTCCGGAAACACCATATATTTT. It yields the protein CASSLESGSGNTIYF. Full variable domain (remainder filled in from reference TRBV7-6 and TRBJ1-3): GAGVSQSPRYKVTKRGQDVALRCDPISGHVSLYWYRQALGQGPEFLTYFNYEAQQDKSGLPNDRFSAERPEGSISTLTIQRTEQRDSAMYRCASSLESGSGNTIYFGEGSWLTVV.

This rearrangement joins TRBV30 to TRBJ1-1; weak D call: TRBD1 (5 bases). The CDR3 runs 11 residues. Germline assignment: CDR1 GTSNPN and CDR2 SVGIG (reference sequence). The V gene lost 1 base and the J gene lost 6 bases, with 6 bases spanning the gap. As DNA, the CDR3 is TGTGCCTGGAGTGCGGGGGCTGAAGCTTTCTTT. Encoded protein: CAWSAGAEAFF.

This chain links TRBV30 with TRBJ2-5; D is ambiguous. V was shortened by 0 bases and J by 2 bases, with 7 bases between the two germline ends. The germline gives CDR1 GTSNPN, CDR2 SVGIG (reference sequence). CDR3 size: 13 residues. CDR3 bases: TGTGCCTGGAGTGTTGGCATACAAGAGACCCAGTACTTC. This codes for CAWSVGIQETQYF.

This clone was seen only a few times. The gene calls are TRBV19 and TRBJ1-3; maybe TRBD1 (5 bases). Per the germline V gene, CDR1 is LNHDA and CDR2 is SQIVND (reference sequence). The CDR3 has 13 amino acids. Trimming took 7 bases from V and 1 from J, leaving 8 bases between them. CDR3 region: CASKTASGNTIYF. The CDR3 DNA sequence: TGTGCCAGTAAGACAGCGTCTGGAAACACCATATATTTT.

The chain joins TRBV12-1 to TRBJ2-3; the D call of TRBD2 is as the table states it, not checked on the DNA. TRBV12-1 is a recognized pseudogene. CDR3 length: 19 residues. This CDR3 is CASRTDPTLRGGRTDTQYF. CDR3 DNA: TGTGCCAGCAGGACGGACCCAACTCTTCGCGGGGGGCGGACAGATACGCAGTATTTT.

V usage is TRBV7-3 and J usage is TRBJ1-5; D is ambiguous. Germline CDR1 SGHTA, CDR2 FQGTGA. V lost 2 bases and J 0 bases, leaving 8 bases between the germline ends. This CDR3 spans 15 amino acids. The CDR3: CASSLDGISNQPQHF. CDR3 coding DNA: TGTGCCAGCAGCTTAGACGGGATTAGCAATCAGCCCCAGCATTTT.

The chain combines TRBV11-3 with TRBJ2-3; TRBD1 agrees at 8 bases. This CDR3 spans 15 amino acids. Germline V gene sequence: CDR1 SGHNT, CDR2 YENEEA. Losses at the gene ends were 5 bases for V and 0 bases for J; bases not matched to a gene: 4. CDR3 coding DNA: TGTGCCAGCAGCACGGGGACAGGCAGCACAGATACGCAGTATTTT. It encodes CASSTGTGSTDTQYF.

CDR3 loop: CASSLPGLAGLFEQYF. The CDR3 coding sequence is TGTGCCAGCAGTTTACCGGGACTAGCGGGCCTTTTCGAGCAGTACTTC. V is TRBV28 and J is TRBJ2-7; 12 bases line up with TRBD2. This CDR3 has 16 amino acids. V trimming: 2 bases; J trimming: 6 bases; junction bases outside the gene matches: 8. Germline V gene data show CDR1 as MDHEN and CDR2 as SYDVKM.

The chain couples TRBV11-3 to TRBJ2-1, with 9 positions matching TRBD2. The ends lost 4 bases at V and 2 bases at J; junction bases unmatched: 3. The length of the CDR3 is 15 residues. The V gene's germline CDR1 is SGHNT and CDR2 YENEEA. The CDR3 DNA sequence: TGTGCCAGCAGCTCGACTAGCGGAGCCTACAATGAGCAGTTCTTC. Translation: CASSSTSGAYNEQFF. Based on the CDR3 plus reference TRBV11-3 and TRBJ2-1, the full variable domain is EAGVVQSPRYKIIEKKQPVAFWCNPISGHNTLYWYLQNLGQGPELLIRYENEEAVDDSQLPKDRFSAERLKGVDSTLKIQPAELGDSAVYLCASSSTSGAYNEQFFGPGTRLTVL.

This sequence joins TRBV28 and TRBJ2-1; 10 bases are a match to TRBD1. The CDR3 runs 16 residues. J gave up 4 bases and V 6 bases, and 9 bases lay outside the gene matches. The germline CDR1 and CDR2 sequences are MDHEN and SYDVKM. In nucleotides, the CDR3 is TGTGCCAGCAGGGGGGGACAGGGGCCCCCTTACAATGAGCAGTTCTTC. Encoded protein: CASRGGQGPPYNEQFF.